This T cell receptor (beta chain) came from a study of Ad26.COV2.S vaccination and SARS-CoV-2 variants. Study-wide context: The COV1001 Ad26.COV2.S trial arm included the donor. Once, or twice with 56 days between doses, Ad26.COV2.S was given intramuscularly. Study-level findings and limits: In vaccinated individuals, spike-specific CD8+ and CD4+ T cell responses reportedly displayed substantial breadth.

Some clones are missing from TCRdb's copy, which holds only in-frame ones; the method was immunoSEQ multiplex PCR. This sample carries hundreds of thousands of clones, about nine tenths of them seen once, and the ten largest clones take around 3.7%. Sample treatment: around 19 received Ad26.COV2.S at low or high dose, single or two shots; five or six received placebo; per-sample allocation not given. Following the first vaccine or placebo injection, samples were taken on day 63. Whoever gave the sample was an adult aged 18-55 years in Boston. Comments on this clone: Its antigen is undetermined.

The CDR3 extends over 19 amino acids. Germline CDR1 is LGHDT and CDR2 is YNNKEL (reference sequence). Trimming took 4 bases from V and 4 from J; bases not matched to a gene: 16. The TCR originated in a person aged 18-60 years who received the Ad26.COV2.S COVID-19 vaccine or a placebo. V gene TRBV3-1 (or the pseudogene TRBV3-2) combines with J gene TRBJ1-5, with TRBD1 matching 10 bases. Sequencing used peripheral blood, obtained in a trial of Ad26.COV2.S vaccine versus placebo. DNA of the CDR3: TGTGCCAGCAGCCTTAATGACAGGGGGCGCGGTATATGGAATCAGCCCCAGCATTTT. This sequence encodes CASSLNDRGRGIWNQPQHF.